This TCR beta chain was documented in a study of human T cells and chemical hapten exposure. Study-wide context: Slight volume differences across pooled libraries mainly accounted for varying per-sample TCR yields. Study-level points and caveats: There was a positive correlation between PT1 expanded TCR counts and patch test score.

CDR1 and CDR2 (germline): MNHNY, SVGAGI (reference sequence). There are 13 residues in the CDR3. Trimming cost V 4 bases and J 3 bases, with 9 bases left between them. The table lists this clonotype with a few counts. Its antigen is undetermined. Time point denoted: patch test 2, 6 weeks after DPC sensitization. Treatment in this sample: therapeutic diphenylcyclopropenone sensitization with weekly scalp DPC. TCRdb redid the calling of the RACE reads with MiXCR, one entry per CDR3 protein. The sample shows 70,000 to 95,000 distinct CDR3 sequences, about 6.3% of them seen only once. Sequencing was performed on whole blood, taken in connection with sensitization to the hapten diphenylcyclopropenone (DPC). The V and J genes are TRBV6-6 and TRBJ2-5, with D unclear. This clonotype was sampled from a woman aged 30 to 39 with alopecia areata. Some clones in this sample may be carry-over from other donors' samples. CDR3: CASSFLEEETQYF. CDR3 bases: TGTGCCAGCAGTTTCCTCGAGGAAGAGACCCAGTACTTC.